This T cell receptor beta chain was found in a study of blood T cell repertoires in COVID-19. Study-wide background: PBMCs, B-cell-depleted T cells, or T cells provided the cDNA or gDNA that made up the material.

This CDR3 has 14 amino acids. Looked up from germline, CDR1 is MDHEN and CDR2 is SYDVKM. V lost 6 bases and J 5 bases, leaving 13 bases between the germline ends. Participants, roughly 18 to 100 years old, spanned around 25 US areas. The table came from immunoSEQ multiplex PCR; TCRdb's copy has only in-frame clones and leaves some out. The sample includes some 460,000 clones, roughly nine tenths of them seen just once. This clone occurred once. Material: PBMCs or T cells enriched from blood (not recorded which). The TCR comes from a woman aged 18 to 35 who had recovered from COVID-19. The J gene is TRBJ1-4, the V gene TRBV28; TRBD1 is a possible D gene (6 bases). The CDR3 reads CASSNGQPNEKLFF. For the CDR3, the DNA is TGTGCCAGCAGCAATGGACAGCCGAATGAAAAACTGTTTTTT.